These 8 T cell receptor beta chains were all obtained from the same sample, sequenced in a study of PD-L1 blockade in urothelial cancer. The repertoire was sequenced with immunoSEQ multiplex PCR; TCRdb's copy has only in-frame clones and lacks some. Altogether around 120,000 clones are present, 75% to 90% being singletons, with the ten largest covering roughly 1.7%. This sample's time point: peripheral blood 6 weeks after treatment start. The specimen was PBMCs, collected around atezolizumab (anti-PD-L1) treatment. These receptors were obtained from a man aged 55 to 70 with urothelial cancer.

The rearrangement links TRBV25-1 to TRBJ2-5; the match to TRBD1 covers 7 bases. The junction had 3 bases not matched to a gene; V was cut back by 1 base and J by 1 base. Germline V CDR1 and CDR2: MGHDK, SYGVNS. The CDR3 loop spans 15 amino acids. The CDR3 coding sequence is TGTGCCAGCAGTGAATCGACAGGGATCCAAGAGACCCAGTACTTC. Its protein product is CASSESTGIQETQYF.

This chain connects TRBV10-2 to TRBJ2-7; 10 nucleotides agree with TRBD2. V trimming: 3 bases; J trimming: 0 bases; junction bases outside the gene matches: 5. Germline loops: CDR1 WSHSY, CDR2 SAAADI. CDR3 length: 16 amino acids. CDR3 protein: CASSDERTSGSYEQYF. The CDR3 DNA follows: TGCGCCAGCAGTGATGAAAGGACTAGCGGCTCCTACGAGCAGTACTTC.

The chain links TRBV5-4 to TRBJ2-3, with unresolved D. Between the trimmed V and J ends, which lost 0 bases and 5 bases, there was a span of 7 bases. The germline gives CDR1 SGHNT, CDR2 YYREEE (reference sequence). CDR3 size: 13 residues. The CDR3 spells CASSLVPGDTQYF. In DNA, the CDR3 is TGTGCCAGCAGCTTGGTCCCGGGAGATACGCAGTATTTT.

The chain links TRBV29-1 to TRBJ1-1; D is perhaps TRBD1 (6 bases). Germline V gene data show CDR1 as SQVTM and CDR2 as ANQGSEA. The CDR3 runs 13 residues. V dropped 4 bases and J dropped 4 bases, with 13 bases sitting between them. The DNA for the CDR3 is TGCAGCGTTGCGGCAGGGGTGGGCACTGAAGCTTTCTTT. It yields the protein CSVAAGVGTEAFF.

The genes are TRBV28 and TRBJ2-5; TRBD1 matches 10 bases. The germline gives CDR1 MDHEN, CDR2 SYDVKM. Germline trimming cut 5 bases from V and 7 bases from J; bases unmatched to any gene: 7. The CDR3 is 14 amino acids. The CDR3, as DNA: TGTGCCAGCAGTGCGATGACAGGGGGCTTGACCCAGTACTTC. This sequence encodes CASSAMTGGLTQYF.

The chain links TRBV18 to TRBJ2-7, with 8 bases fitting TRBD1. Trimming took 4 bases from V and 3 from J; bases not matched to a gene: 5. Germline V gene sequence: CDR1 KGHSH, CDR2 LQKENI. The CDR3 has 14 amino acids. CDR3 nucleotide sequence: TGTGCCAGCTCACAGGGACAGGTATACTACGAGCAGTACTTC. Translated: CASSQGQVYYEQYF. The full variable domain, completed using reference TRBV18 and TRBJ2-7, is NAGVMQNPRHLVRRRGQEARLRCSPMKGHSHVYWYRQLPEEGLKFMVYLQKENIIDESGMPKERFSAEFPKEGPSILRIQQVVRGDSAAYFCASSQGQVYYEQYFGPGTRLTVT.

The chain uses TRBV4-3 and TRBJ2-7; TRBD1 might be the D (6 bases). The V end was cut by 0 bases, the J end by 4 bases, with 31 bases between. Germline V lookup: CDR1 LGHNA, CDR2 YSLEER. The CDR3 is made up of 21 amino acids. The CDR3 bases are TGCGCCAGCAGCCAAGATCGAACAAACTGGGATAGGACAGCGATAGATTACGAGCAGTACTTC. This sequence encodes CASSQDRTNWDRTAIDYEQYF.

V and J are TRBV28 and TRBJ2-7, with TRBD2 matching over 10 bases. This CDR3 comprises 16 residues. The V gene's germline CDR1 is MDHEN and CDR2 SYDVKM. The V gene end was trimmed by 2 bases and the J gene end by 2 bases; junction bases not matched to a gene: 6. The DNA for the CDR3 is TGTGCCAGCAGTTTAAAGAAAGCGGGAGGGCCCTACGAGCAGTACTTC. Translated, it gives CASSLKKAGGPYEQYF.